Presented here are 18 T cell receptor beta chains from one specimen sequenced in a study of T-cell memory formation after mild COVID-19. TCRdb reprocessed the 5' RACE reads with MiXCR, giving one entry per CDR3 protein. The sample consists of about 320,000 distinct CDR3 sequences, 13% to 15% of them appearing once. The sequencing input was PBMCs or a T cell subset sorted from them (not recorded which). The source is a man aged 18 to 29 who had mild COVID-19 (a few samples of this study predate the infection). Cell type and time point are not known.

V usage is TRBV9 and J usage is TRBJ2-1; tentatively, D is TRBD1 (6 bases). Looked up from germline, CDR1 is SGDLS and CDR2 is YYNGEE. The CDR3 is 12 amino acids. Trimming took 1 base from V and 11 from J, leaving 10 bases between them. The CDR3 nucleotides are TGTGCCAGCAGCGTATCCGGGACAAAGCAGTTCTTC. Translated: CASSVSGTKQFF.

Many counts were recorded for this clonotype. The V call is TRBV7-9, the J call TRBJ1-5; D not certain. The CDR3 is 17 residues long. V was shortened by 4 bases and J by 0 bases, with 16 bases between the two germline ends. Germline V lookup: CDR1 SEHNR, CDR2 FQNEAQ (reference sequence). CDR3 sequence reads: CASSSPRGVLSNQPQHF. The CDR3 DNA reads TGTGCCAGCAGCTCTCCGAGAGGCGTCCTTAGCAATCAGCCCCAGCATTTT.

The chain carries TRBV4-3 and TRBJ2-5; D unresolved. The CDR3 runs 16 residues. Per germline, CDR1 LGHNA and CDR2 YSLEER. Trimming removed 0 bases from V and 0 bases from J, with 11 bases in between. The CDR3 DNA sequence: TGCGCCAGCAGCCAAGATAGTGGACGGGACCAAGAGACCCAGTACTTC. Protein sequence: CASSQDSGRDQETQYF.

This clonotype was counted between two and nine times. The chain couples TRBV20-1 to TRBJ1-2; 7 bases are shared with TRBD1. Germline CDR1 DFQATT, CDR2 SNEGSKA (reference sequence). The trim removed 7 bases at V and 2 bases at J, leaving 10 bases unmatched. This CDR3 comprises 14 residues. The CDR3 sequence is CSVPLDRRNYGYTF. The CDR3 DNA reads as TGCAGTGTCCCATTGGACAGGAGGAACTATGGCTACACCTTC.

The gene calls are TRBV12-3 or TRBV12-4 and TRBJ1-1; D is ambiguous. V was cut by 4 bases and J by 10 bases, with 16 bases left in between. The CDR3 sequence is 13 residues long. DNA of the CDR3: TGTGCCAGCAGTTCGGAGCGGGTCGGGAGAGCTTTCTTT. Translated: CASSSERVGRAFF.

The gene calls are TRBV7-9 and TRBJ1-5; D uncertain. CDR3 length: 14 residues. Germline V gives CDR1 SEHNR, CDR2 FQNEAQ (reference sequence). Trimming shortened V by 4 bases and J by 4 bases, and 11 bases separated the two germline ends. The CDR3 protein is CASSSSDWNQPQHF. The CDR3 region has the DNA TGTGCCAGCAGCTCAAGTGATTGGAATCAGCCCCAGCATTTT.

The J gene is TRBJ2-5, the V gene TRBV27; TRBD2 aligns across 8 bases. Germline V gene data show CDR1 as MNHEY and CDR2 as SMNVEV (reference sequence). The CDR3 is 14 residues long. The trim removed 3 bases at V and 5 bases at J, leaving 5 bases unmatched. The CDR3 spells CASSFGTSGETQYF. The DNA of the CDR3 is TGTGCCAGCAGTTTTGGGACTAGTGGGGAGACCCAGTACTTC.

This clonotype was recorded a few times. V is TRBV6-5 and J is TRBJ2-3; D is perhaps TRBD2 (5 bases). Trimming shortened V by 6 bases and J by 0 bases, and 10 bases separated the two germline ends. Per germline, CDR1 MNHEY and CDR2 SVGAGI. The CDR3 runs to 14 residues. The chain's CDR3 is CASSPRESTDTQYF. For the CDR3, the DNA is TGTGCCAGCAGCCCGAGGGAGAGCACAGATACGCAGTATTTT.

The chain links TRBV6-2 or TRBV6-3 to TRBJ2-7, with no clear D. Germline V lookup: CDR1 MNHEY, CDR2 SVGEGT. The CDR3 runs 11 residues. The CDR3 sequence: CASSNSYEQYV. Written as DNA, the CDR3 is TGTGCCAGCAGTAACTCCTACGAGCAGTACGTC.

The chain links TRBV9 to TRBJ2-5; 8 nucleotides line up with TRBD2. Per germline, CDR1 SGDLS and CDR2 YYNGEE. Trimming took 3 bases from V and 4 from J; bases not matched to a gene: 11. CDR3 size: 16 residues. The CDR3 coding sequence is TGTGCCAGCAGCGAACCCGGAGGTAGCGGGGCAGAGACCCAGTACTTC. It translates to CASSEPGGSGAETQYF. Full variable domain (remainder filled in from reference TRBV9 and TRBJ2-5): DSGVTQTPKHLITATGQRVTLRCSPRSGDLSVYWYQQSLDQGLQFLIQYYNGEERAKGNILERFSAQQFPDLHSELNLSSLELGDSALYFCASSEPGGSGAETQYFGPGTRLLVL.

In its sample, this clonotype was seen a few times. The rearrangement uses TRBV19 and TRBJ2-2; 7 nucleotides match TRBD1. CDR3 size: 16 residues. Germline CDR1 and CDR2: LNHDA and SQIVND (reference sequence). The V and J ends lost 5 bases and 5 bases, in that order; junction bases with no gene match: 11. The CDR3 nucleotides are TGTGCCAGTAGTGCCCCCGGCAGGGGGTTTACCGGGGAGCTGTTTTTT. Amino acids: CASSAPGRGFTGELFF.

V gene TRBV11-2 combines with J gene TRBJ1-5; perhaps TRBD1 as D (5 bases). The V and J ends lost 5 bases and 9 bases respectively, with 14 bases between them. From germline, CDR1 is SGHAT and CDR2 FQNNGV. The CDR3 contains 13 residues. The CDR3 here is CASSLGALLPQHF. CDR3 nucleotides: TGTGCCAGCAGCCTTGGGGCGTTGCTGCCCCAGCATTTT.

The chain couples TRBV6-5 to TRBJ1-4, with D maybe TRBD1 (5 bases). Per germline, CDR1 MNHEY and CDR2 SVGAGI. The CDR3 sequence is 15 residues long. Trimming cost V 10 bases and J 6 bases, with 21 bases left between them. The CDR3 DNA follows: TGTGCCACCCACCCCGTGAGAGGGACGGATGAAAAACTGTTTTTT. Translation gives CATHPVRGTDEKLFF.

This clonotype was picked up many times. The chain recombines TRBV5-4 with TRBJ2-5; no clear D. CDR1 and CDR2 from the germline V gene are SGHNT and YYREEE (reference sequence). V lost 0 bases, J lost 5 bases, and 8 bases lay in between. The CDR3 consists of 13 residues. CDR3 in DNA: TGTGCCAGCAGCTTGGGAGGATACGAGACCCAGTACTTC. Translated, it gives CASSLGGYETQYF.

This clonotype was picked up a small number of times. The rearrangement joins TRBV18 to TRBJ2-3; D tentatively reads TRBD1 or TRBD2 (6 bases each). Germline V CDR1 and CDR2: KGHSH, LQKENI. The CDR3 runs to 13 residues. V lost 5 bases, J lost 6 bases, and 12 bases lay in between. The CDR3 nucleotides are TGTGCCAGCTCATCGGGGGCCGGGGATACGCAGTATTTT. Residues: CASSSGAGDTQYF.

This clonotype was detected many times. The J gene is TRBJ1-1, the V gene TRBV12-3 or TRBV12-4; no reliable D call. Trimming removed 6 bases from V and 3 bases from J, with 11 bases in between. The CDR3 length is 13 residues. CDR3 nucleotide sequence: TGTGCCAGCAGCCCAGCGGCCTACACTGAAGCTTTCTTT. Its translation: CASSPAAYTEAFF.

J is TRBJ2-2 and V is TRBV7-3, with 8 bases identical to TRBD1. The CDR3 sequence is 17 residues long. J lost 3 bases, V lost 0 bases, and 6 bases had no gene match. CDR1 is SGHTA and CDR2 is FQGTGA in the germline V gene. The CDR3 DNA sequence: TGTGCCAGCAGCTTAACGCCGGACAGGGCTTACACCGGGGAGCTGTTTTTT. It translates to CASSLTPDRAYTGELFF.

This clonotype was found a few times. The V call is TRBV4-2, the J call TRBJ2-7; 7 bases map to TRBD1. Losses at the gene ends were 7 bases for V and 3 bases for J; bases not matched to a gene: 12. The CDR3 consists of 15 residues. Germline V gene lookup returns CDR1 LGHNA and CDR2 YNFKEQ. The CDR3 spells CASNAEGGPIYEQYF. In DNA form, the CDR3 reads TGTGCCAGCAACGCGGAAGGGGGCCCCATCTACGAGCAGTACTTC.